The next 2 T cell receptor beta chains were all read from a single sample in a study of blood T cell repertoires in COVID-19. Method: immunoSEQ multiplex PCR; TCRdb's copy keeps in-frame clones and lacks some. The sample records around 71,000 clones, about 89% being singletons. The sequenced sample consisted of peripheral blood. These receptors were obtained from a woman aged 55 to 70 with acute or convalescent COVID-19.

Comments on this clone: Other DNA sequences within the sample encode an identical CDR3. V usage is TRBV9 and J usage is TRBJ2-5; 7 bases are shared with TRBD2. The CDR3 is 15 amino acids. Per the germline V gene, CDR1 is SGDLS and CDR2 is YYNGEE. With V trimmed by 2 bases and J by 5 bases, 9 bases remained unmatched. The CDR3: CASSVGLAGGETQYF. CDR3 nucleotides: TGTGCCAGCAGCGTCGGCTTAGCGGGCGGCGAGACCCAGTACTTC.

This chain links TRBV9 with TRBJ2-5, with D hard to call. Trimming took 1 base from V and 4 from J, leaving 14 bases between them. Germline lookup yields CDR1 SGDLS and CDR2 YYNGEE. The CDR3 is 15 residues long. CDR3 loop: CASSVSSATGETQYF. CDR3 nucleotide sequence: TGTGCCAGCAGCGTATCTTCGGCGACGGGAGAGACCCAGTACTTC.